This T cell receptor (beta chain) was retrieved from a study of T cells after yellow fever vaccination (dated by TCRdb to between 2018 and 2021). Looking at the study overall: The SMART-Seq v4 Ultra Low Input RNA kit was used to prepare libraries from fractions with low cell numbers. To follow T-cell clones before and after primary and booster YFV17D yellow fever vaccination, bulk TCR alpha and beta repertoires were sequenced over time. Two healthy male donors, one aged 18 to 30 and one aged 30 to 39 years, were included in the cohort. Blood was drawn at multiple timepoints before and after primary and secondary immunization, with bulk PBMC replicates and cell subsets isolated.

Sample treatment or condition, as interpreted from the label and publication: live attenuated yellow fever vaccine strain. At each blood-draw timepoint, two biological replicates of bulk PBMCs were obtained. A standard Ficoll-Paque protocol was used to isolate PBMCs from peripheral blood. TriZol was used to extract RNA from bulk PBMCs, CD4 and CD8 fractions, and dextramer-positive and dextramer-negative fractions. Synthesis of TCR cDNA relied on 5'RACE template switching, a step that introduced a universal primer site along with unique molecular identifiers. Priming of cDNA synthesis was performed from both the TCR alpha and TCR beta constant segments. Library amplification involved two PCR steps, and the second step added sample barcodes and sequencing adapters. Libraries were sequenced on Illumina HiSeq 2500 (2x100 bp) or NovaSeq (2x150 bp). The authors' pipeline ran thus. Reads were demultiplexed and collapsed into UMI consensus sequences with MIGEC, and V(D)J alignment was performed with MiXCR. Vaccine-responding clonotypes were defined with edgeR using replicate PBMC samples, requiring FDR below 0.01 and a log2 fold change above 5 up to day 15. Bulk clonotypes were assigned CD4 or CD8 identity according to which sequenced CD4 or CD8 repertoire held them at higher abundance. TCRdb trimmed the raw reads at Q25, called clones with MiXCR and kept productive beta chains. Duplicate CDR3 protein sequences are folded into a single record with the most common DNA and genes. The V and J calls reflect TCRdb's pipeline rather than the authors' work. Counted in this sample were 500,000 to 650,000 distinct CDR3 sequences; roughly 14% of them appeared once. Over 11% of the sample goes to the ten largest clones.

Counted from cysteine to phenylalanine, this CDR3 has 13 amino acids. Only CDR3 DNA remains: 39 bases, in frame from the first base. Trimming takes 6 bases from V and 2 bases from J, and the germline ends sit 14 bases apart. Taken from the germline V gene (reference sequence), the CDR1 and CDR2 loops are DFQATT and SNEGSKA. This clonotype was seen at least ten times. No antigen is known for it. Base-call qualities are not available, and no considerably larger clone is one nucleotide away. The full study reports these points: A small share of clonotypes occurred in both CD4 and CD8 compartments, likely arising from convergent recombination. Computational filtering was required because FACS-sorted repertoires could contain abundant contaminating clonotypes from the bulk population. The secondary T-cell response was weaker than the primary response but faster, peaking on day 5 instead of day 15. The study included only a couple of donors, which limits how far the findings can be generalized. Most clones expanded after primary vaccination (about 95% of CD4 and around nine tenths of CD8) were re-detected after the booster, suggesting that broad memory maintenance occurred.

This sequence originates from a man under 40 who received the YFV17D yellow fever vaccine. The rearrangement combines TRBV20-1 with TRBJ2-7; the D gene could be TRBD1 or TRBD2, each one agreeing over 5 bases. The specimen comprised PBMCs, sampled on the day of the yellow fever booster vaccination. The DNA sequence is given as TGCAGTGCACGGAGTGGGGACCCCTACGAGCAGTACTTC. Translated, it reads CSARSGDPYEQYF.